Described below is a single T cell receptor beta chain sequence and its context. What it binds is unknown. The CDR3 covers 17 residues. The germline CDR1 and CDR2 sequences are SSHAT and FNYEAQ (reference sequence). Trimming removed 1 base from V and 5 bases from J; junction bases left unmatched: 10. This record comes from a study of cytomegalovirus exposure and HLA in healthy donors. The PCR made use of 60 Vbeta and 13 Jbeta primers. Using immunoSEQ multiplex PCR, the repertoire was profiled, and TCRdb retains in-frame clones only, with some absent. The sample contains 100,000 to 150,000 clones, about 70% of which appear only once. General observations from the study: In an earlier analysis, in roughly 580 donors, most V segments appeared productive either ~87% or ~30% of the time. The authors listed around 150 TCR beta chains as cytomegalovirus-associated.

The source is a woman aged 55 to 70 in good health and CMV-seropositive. J is TRBJ2-5 and V is TRBV7-7; 10 positions agree with TRBD2. Input material: PBMCs. The CDR3 nucleotides are TGTGCCAGCAGCTTAGGAGCTAGCGGGGGCCCCGGGGAGACCCAGTACTTC. Its protein product is CASSLGASGGPGETQYF.